This T cell receptor beta chain was documented in a study of Ad26.COV2.S vaccination and SARS-CoV-2 variants (dated by TCRdb to the early 2020s). Regarding the research as a whole: Vaccine-arm donors were drawn from COV1001, a multicentre, randomized, double-blind, placebo-controlled phase I-IIa trial of Ad26.COV2.S in healthy adults. TCRbeta repertoire sequencing served as the tool for gauging how specific and how broad the SARS-CoV-2-reactive T cell receptors were following Ad26.COV2.S vaccination. Investigators remained blinded to trial group allocation during experiments and outcome assessment. Ad26.COV2.S was administered intramuscularly at a dose of 5x10^10 or 1x10^11 viral particles, either as one shot or as two shots given 56 days apart. The TCR-sequenced set comprised around 30 samples: approximately 20 Ad26.COV2.S vaccine recipients, 5 placebo recipients and 8 SARS-CoV-2 convalescent individuals. Trial participants were randomized into five groups of five, in which low-dose or high-dose Ad26.COV2.S was given once or twice, or placebo was given on both occasions. The paper's findings and limits, for the study overall: Vaccine and placebo recipients had similar non-spike TCR breadth, a finding consistent with the vaccine containing only spike. After vaccination, spike-specific CD8+ and CD4+ T cell responses were reported to show substantial breadth. Compared with placebo recipients, Ad26.COV2.S recipients showed higher spike-specific TCR breadth (P = 0.0014). The authors noted that total T cell responses may have been underestimated by the TCR breadth and depth analyses. The study lacked the statistical power to compare responses across vaccine doses or regimens.

This specimen's treatment or condition label, interpreted: over 15 received Ad26.COV2.S at low or high dose, single or two shots; five or six received placebo; per-sample allocation not given. Repertoires of vaccine and placebo recipients were sequenced from samples collected on day 63 after the first injection. Cohort 1b enrolled about two dozen adults aged 18-55 years at a single site in Boston, USA, between 29 July and 7 August 2020. Ad26.COV2.S was a replication-incompetent adenovirus type 26 vector expressing a prefusion-stabilized SARS-CoV-2 spike protein from the original Wuhan strain. In regard to this clone: There is no known antigen for this receptor. There are no base qualities to consult, and no much larger clone falls within one base.

The cysteine opens and the phenylalanine closes a CDR3 of 13 amino acids. Only the CDR3 DNA stays, 39 bases, in frame from base 1. Taken from the germline V gene (reference sequence), the CDR1 and CDR2 loops are SGHNT and YYREEE. V loses 0 bases of germline sequence and J loses 4 bases, and the interval between the two ends is 7 bases. The immunoSEQ Assay was the method used to sequence TCRbeta CDR3 regions. After extraction, genomic DNA underwent amplification by bias-controlled multiplex PCR, followed by high-throughput sequencing. The source study handled its data this way. To quantify the absolute abundance of each unique TCRbeta CDR3 region, sequences were collapsed and filtered. T cell fraction was estimated by normalization of TCRbeta template counts to usable DNA, with usable DNA being measured through amplification of reference genes present in all nucleated cells. Repertoire TCRs were annotated as SARS-CoV-2-specific by exact matching of V gene, CDR3 amino acid sequence and J gene to a known reactive TCR set. The reference SARS-CoV-2 TCR set was derived from MIRA and filtered for enrichment in COVID-19-positive ImmuneCODE repertoires, a step that removed public or cross-reactive TCRs. Based on the MIRA antigens, annotated TCRs were further analysed at the level of specific ORF or position within ORF. Breadth was defined as annotated unique rearrangements over total unique productive rearrangements; depth was the summed frequency of those rearrangements. Two-sided Wilcoxon rank-sum tests were used to compare TCR breadth between groups. The source is immuneACCESS, and TCRdb retained only in-frame sequences with V and J called. Part of the clones is not carried over; for the studies checked, unresolved V genes explain less than half of this, and the remainder is unexplained. The D gene and trimming were derived from the DNA, and the V and J assignments and clone size from that table. This sample gives almost 400,000 clones in total; 75% to 90% of them show up just once. The top ten hold 1.5% to 2% of the sample.

The sequence was obtained from a person aged 18-65 years who received the Ad26.COV2.S COVID-19 vaccine or a placebo. The material was peripheral blood, obtained in a trial of Ad26.COV2.S vaccine versus placebo. The chain uses TRBV5-4 and TRBJ1-2; too little of a D gene remains to name it. The CDR3 region has the sequence CASSLGEGYGYTF. The DNA is as follows: TGTGCCAGCAGCTTGGGGGAAGGCTATGGCTACACCTTC.